Each of the 7 T cell receptor beta chains below was sequenced from the same sample in a study of T cell responses to AZD1222 COVID-19 vaccine. Profiled with immunoSEQ multiplex PCR; TCRdb holds only in-frame clones, not every one. The repertoire holds some 83,000 clones, with approximately 85% as singletons. The sample in question was peripheral blood, obtained on day 0 of AZD1222 vaccination. Source of these receptors: an adult in good health.

The chain combines TRBV2 with TRBJ1-1; no definite D call. Deletions cut 7 bases from V and 10 bases from J, with 13 bases between. The germline V gene encodes CDR1 SNHLY and CDR2 FYNNEI. This CDR3 spans 11 amino acids. In DNA form, the CDR3 reads TGTGCCAGCACCGAAGAGTTAGGAGCTTTCTTT. Translation gives CASTEELGAFF.

As DNA, the CDR3 is TGCGCCAGCAGCCGCCAACCACTGAGCCGCCTAGGTGAGAAACTGTTTTTT. Its protein product is CASSRQPLSRLGEKLFF. V usage is TRBV4-3 and J usage is TRBJ1-4; D is unclear. There are 17 residues in the CDR3. The germline V gene encodes CDR1 LGHNA and CDR2 YSLEER. V dropped 4 bases and J dropped 11 bases, with 26 bases sitting between them.

The chain employs TRBV19 and TRBJ1-2; the D gene is possibly TRBD1 (5 bases). Deletions cut 8 bases from V and 8 bases from J, with 21 bases between. The germline V gene encodes CDR1 LNHDA and CDR2 SQIVND (reference sequence). The CDR3 runs 14 residues. Written as DNA, the CDR3 is TGTGCCAGTCGGGAGGGCCCAGCTGGGGGAGGCTACACCTTC. Translating it yields CASREGPAGGGYTF.

The chain joins TRBV7-3 to TRBJ2-7; 8 bases line up with TRBD2. The CDR3 length is 15 residues. Per the germline V gene, CDR1 is SGHTA and CDR2 is FQGTGA. The ends lost 0 bases at V and 5 bases at J; junction bases unmatched: 6. The CDR3 is CASSLTTGGLHEQYF. As DNA, the CDR3 is TGTGCCAGCAGCTTAACAACGGGAGGGCTCCACGAGCAGTACTTC.

This rearrangement joins TRBV30 to TRBJ2-1; D remains unclear. V was shortened by 3 bases and J by 3 bases, with 6 bases between the two germline ends. Germline-derived CDR1 and CDR2 are GTSNPN and SVGIG (reference sequence). The CDR3 consists of 12 residues. CDR3 nucleotide sequence: TGTGCCTGGAGGGACGACTACAATGAGCAGTTCTTC. It yields the protein CAWRDDYNEQFF.

The chain has TRBV7-2 and TRBJ1-4; TRBD1 matches at 9 bases. This CDR3 has 15 residues. The J segment lost 6 bases and the V segment lost 3 bases, leaving 5 bases of the junction unmatched. Germline-derived CDR1 and CDR2 are SGHTA and FQGNSA. DNA for the CDR3: TGTGCCAGCAGCTTCGGGGACAGGGACTATGAAAAACTGTTTTTT. It codes for CASSFGDRDYEKLFF.

The chain combines TRBV2 with TRBJ2-1; 10 bases are a match to TRBD2. There are 17 residues in the CDR3. The junction had 5 bases not matched to a gene; V was cut back by 1 base and J by 2 bases. In germline, CDR1 is SNHLY, CDR2 FYNNEI. CDR3 protein: CASSEGASGGPYNEQFF. The CDR3 nucleotides read TGTGCCAGCAGTGAAGGGGCTAGCGGGGGCCCCTACAATGAGCAGTTCTTC.